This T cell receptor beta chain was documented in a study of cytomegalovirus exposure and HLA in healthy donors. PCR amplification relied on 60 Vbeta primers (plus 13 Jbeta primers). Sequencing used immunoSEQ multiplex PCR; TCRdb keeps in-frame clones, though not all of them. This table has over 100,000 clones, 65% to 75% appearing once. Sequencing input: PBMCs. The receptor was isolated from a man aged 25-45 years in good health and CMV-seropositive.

CDR3 DNA sequence: TGCGCCAGCAGTAGCCTGGAGGCCTACGAGCAGTACTTC. Amino acid sequence: CASSSLEAYEQYF. This chain links TRBV5-1 with TRBJ2-5; D may be TRBD2 (5 bases). The assigned J gene may be wrong: the sequence end matches TRBJ2-7 better. The CDR3 length is 13 residues. Germline V gene data show CDR1 as SGHRS and CDR2 as YFSETQ.